This TCR beta chain was identified during a study of control samples from healthy donors and cancer patients. This clone turned up a few times. Trimming removed 5 bases from V and 4 bases from J; junction bases left unmatched: 9. This CDR3 spans 15 amino acids. Germline assignment: CDR1 SGHTA and CDR2 FQGNSA. TCRdb's copy holds only in-frame clones and misses some; the assay was immunoSEQ multiplex PCR. In the table there are about 70,000 clones, roughly 84% of which are singletons. The chain employs TRBV7-2 and TRBJ2-3, with 7 bases matching TRBD2. Sequencing used blood. The TCR comes from a man aged 45-60 years in good health. CDR3 region: CASSASGGRADTQYF. The CDR3, as DNA: TGTGCCAGCAGCGCCTCGGGAGGTAGAGCAGATACGCAGTATTTT.